What follows is one TCR beta chain and its context. This clone has just one count. No antigen is known for it. No quality values exist for individual bases; no much larger clone is one base distant. Cut back by 5 bases and 8 bases, the V and J ends lie 14 bases apart. CDR1 and CDR2 are drawn from the germline V gene: SGDLS, YYNGEE. CDR3 length: 13 amino acids, cysteine to phenylalanine. The only DNA kept is the CDR3, 39 bases in frame from the first base. TCRbeta CDR3 regions were amplified from genomic DNA using the immunoSEQ Assay, a bias-controlled multiplex PCR. On the authors' methods: Nucleated cell counts per sample were estimated from amplification of reference gene primers within the assay. To quantify the absolute abundance of each unique TCRbeta CDR3 rearrangement, sequence reads were collapsed and filtered. For each sample, productive Simpson clonality was calculated by taking the square root of Simpson's diversity index across productive rearrangements. What TCRdb holds here is the immuneACCESS table cut down to in-frame rearrangements. Part of the clones is not present; checked against another copy, under half of the missing clones reflect an unresolved V gene, and the others are unexplained. V, J and clone size are those of that table, while D and trimming were read from the DNA. The sample table holds 150,000 to 200,000 clones, of which approximately 91% were seen once. 2.1% of the sample goes to the ten largest clones.

Whole blood was collected in K2EDTA tubes by collaborating institutions according to the institutions' own protocols. For TCRbeta analysis, collaborators shipped samples in one of three forms: frozen whole blood, isolated PBMCs, or DNA extracted from either of those sample types. The source of the sample is a study of blood T cell repertoires in COVID-19 (dated by TCRdb to between 2020 and 2021). Background for the entire study: Samples covering the acute and convalescent phases of COVID-19 were provided by collaborators in the United States, Italy and Spain. The material from the prospective study consisted of cDNA or gDNA derived from T cells, B-cell-depleted T cells, or PBMCs. Deeply sampled blood TCRbeta repertoires from subjects exposed to, actively infected with, or recovered from COVID-19 were included in the dataset. The repertoires were made available in a free public database intended to serve as a resource for research on the immune response to SARS-CoV-2. Samples were obtained from the ongoing ImmuneRACE study (first 160 participants) and from 1,000 to 1,500 subjects provided by 6 global collaborators. A de-identified subject ID, COVID-19 status, age in years and sex were almost always included in the sample metadata. Where HLA class I and class II types were available, the types were taken from metadata supplied by the sample provider, not from assay-based typing. The investigation overall reported the following: How much clinical and demographic metadata was included differed by source and by participant, and the metadata was provided uncurated.

What was sequenced was peripheral blood. This TCR was sampled from a man aged 70-80 years with active or convalescent COVID-19. The rearranged segments are TRBV9 and TRBJ1-3; the D region possibly corresponds to TRBD1 (6 bases align). The DNA reads as follows: TGTGCCAGCAGTTCCTACCCAGGGGACACCATATATTTT. This codes for CASSSYPGDTIYF.